The clone carrying this TCR beta chain was detected once. Its cognate antigen is unknown. This entry comes from a study of shared clonotypes between healthy human individuals. TCRdb's table, derived via immunoSEQ multiplex PCR, lists solely in-frame clones and lacks some. The sample has around 2.3 million clones; about 94% are singletons. V was pared by 4 bases and J by 1 base, with 13 bases between. The CDR3 spans 15 residues. Germline CDR1 is KGHSH and CDR2 is LQKENI. Findings and limits, study-wide: Clonotype sharing among donors, it was expected, would be affected by sequencing depth.

This sequence originates from a man aged 18 to 30 in good health. V and J are TRBV18 and TRBJ1-1; D may be TRBD1 (5 bases). The sequenced material came from naive CD4+ T cells sorted from blood. Stated subset: CD45RA+ positively selected. CDR3 amino acids: CASSLGTEGNTEAFF. In DNA, the CDR3 is TGTGCCAGCTCACTCGGGACCGAGGGGAACACTGAAGCTTTCTTT. Based on the CDR3 plus reference TRBV18 and TRBJ1-1, the full variable domain is NAGVMQNPRHLVRRRGQEARLRCSPMKGHSHVYWYRQLPEEGLKFMVYLQKENIIDESGMPKERFSAEFPKEGPSILRIQQVVRGDSAAYFCASSLGTEGNTEAFFGQGTRLTVV.